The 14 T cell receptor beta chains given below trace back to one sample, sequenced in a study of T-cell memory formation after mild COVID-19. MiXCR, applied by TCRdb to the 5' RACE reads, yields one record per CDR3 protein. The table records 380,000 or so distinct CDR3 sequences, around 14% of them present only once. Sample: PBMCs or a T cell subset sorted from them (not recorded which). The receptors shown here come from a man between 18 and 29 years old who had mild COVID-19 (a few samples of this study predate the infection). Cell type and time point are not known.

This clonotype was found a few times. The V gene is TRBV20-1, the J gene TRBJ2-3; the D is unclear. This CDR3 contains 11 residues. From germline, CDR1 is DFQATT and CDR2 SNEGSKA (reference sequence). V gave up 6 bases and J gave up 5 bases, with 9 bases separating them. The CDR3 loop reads CSASNGDTQYF. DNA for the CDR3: TGCAGTGCCTCTAATGGAGATACGCAGTATTTT.

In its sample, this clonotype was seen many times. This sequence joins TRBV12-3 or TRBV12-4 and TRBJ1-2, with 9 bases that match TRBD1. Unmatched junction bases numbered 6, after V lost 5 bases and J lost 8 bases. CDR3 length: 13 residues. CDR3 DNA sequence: TGTGCCAGCAGTCCACGGACAGGGGAGGGCTACACCTTC. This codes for CASSPRTGEGYTF.

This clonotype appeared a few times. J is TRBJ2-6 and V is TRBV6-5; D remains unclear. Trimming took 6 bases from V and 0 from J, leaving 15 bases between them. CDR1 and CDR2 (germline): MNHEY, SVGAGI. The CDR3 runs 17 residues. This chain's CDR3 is CASRPRPGPSGANVLTF. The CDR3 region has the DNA TGTGCCAGCAGACCTAGACCCGGCCCCTCTGGGGCCAACGTCCTGACTTTC.

The CDR3: CASSKASDRDDNSPLHF. In nucleotides, the CDR3 is TGTGCCAGCAGCAAAGCTTCCGACAGGGACGATAATTCACCCCTCCACTTT. The chain joins TRBV21-1 to TRBJ1-6; TRBD1, the table's D call, was not compared with the DNA. TRBV21-1 is reported as a pseudogene. The CDR3 loop spans 17 amino acids.

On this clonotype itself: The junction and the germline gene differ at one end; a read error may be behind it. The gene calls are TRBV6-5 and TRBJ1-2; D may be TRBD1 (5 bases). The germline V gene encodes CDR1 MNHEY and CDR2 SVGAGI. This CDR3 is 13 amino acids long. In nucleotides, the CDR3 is TGTGCCATCAGTCTAGACAGCAACTATGGCTACACCTTC. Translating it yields CAISLDSNYGYTF.

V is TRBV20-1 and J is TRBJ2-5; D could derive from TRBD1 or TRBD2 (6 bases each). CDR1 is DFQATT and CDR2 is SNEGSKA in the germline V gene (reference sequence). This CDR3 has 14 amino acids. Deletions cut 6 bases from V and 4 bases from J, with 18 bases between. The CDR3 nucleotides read TGCAGTGCACAGTGGGGGGCGCGGAGAGAGACCCAGTACTTC. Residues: CSAQWGARRETQYF.

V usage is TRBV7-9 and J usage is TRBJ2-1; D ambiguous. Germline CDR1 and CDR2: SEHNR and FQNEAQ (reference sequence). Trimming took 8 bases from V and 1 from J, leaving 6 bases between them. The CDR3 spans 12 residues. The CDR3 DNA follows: TGTGCCAGCGGAGAGTCCTACAATGAGCAGTTCTTC. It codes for CASGESYNEQFF.

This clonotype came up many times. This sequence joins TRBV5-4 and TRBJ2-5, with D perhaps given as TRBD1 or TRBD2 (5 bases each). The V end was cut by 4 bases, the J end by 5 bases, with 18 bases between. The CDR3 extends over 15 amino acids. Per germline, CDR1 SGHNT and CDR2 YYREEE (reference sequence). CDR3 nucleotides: TGTGCCAGCAGCACCCGAGCCCGGGGCGATGAGACCCAGTACTTC. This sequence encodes CASSTRARGDETQYF.

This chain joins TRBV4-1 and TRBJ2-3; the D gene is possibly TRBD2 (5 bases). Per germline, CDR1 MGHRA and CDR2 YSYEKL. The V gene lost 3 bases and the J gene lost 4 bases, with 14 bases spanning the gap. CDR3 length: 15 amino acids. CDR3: CASSHRGYQADTQYF. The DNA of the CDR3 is TGCGCCAGCAGCCACCGCGGGTATCAGGCAGATACGCAGTATTTT.

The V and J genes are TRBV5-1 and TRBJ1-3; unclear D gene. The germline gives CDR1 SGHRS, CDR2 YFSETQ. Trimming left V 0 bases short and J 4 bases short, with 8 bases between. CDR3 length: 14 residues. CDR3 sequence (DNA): TGCGCCAGCAGCTTGGCTGATGCCGGAAACACCATATATTTT. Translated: CASSLADAGNTIYF.

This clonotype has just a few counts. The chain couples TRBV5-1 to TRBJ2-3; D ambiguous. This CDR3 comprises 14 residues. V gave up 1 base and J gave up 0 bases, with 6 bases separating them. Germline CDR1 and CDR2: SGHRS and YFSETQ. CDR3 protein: CASSLWSSTDTQYF. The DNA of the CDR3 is TGCGCCAGCAGCTTGTGGTCCAGCACAGATACGCAGTATTTT.

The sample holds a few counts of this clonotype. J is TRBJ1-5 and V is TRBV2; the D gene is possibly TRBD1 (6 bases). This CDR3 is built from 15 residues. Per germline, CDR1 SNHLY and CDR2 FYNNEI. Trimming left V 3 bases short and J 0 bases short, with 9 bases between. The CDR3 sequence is CASSDQGNSNQPQHF. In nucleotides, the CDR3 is TGTGCCAGCAGTGATCAGGGGAATAGCAATCAGCCCCAGCATTTT.

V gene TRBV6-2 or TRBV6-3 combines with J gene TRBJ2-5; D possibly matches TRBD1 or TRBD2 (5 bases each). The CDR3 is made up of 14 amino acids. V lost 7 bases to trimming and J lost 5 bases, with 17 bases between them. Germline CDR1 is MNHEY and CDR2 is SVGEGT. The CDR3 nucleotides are TGTGCCAGCACAAGTTCCGGGGCTCGGGAGACCCAGTACTTC. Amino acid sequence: CASTSSGARETQYF.

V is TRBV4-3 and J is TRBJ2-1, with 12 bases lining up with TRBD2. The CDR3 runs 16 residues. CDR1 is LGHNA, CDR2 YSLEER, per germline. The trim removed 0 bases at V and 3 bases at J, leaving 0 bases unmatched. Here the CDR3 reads CASSQEGLAGYNEQFF. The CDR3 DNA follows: TGCGCCAGCAGCCAAGAGGGACTAGCGGGCTACAATGAGCAGTTCTTC.